The text below deals with one TCR beta chain. The target antigen is unknown. The entry originates in a study of cytomegalovirus exposure and HLA in healthy donors. J gave up 4 bases and V 0 bases, and 5 bases lay outside the gene matches. Germline lookup yields CDR1 SGHRS and CDR2 YFSETQ. This CDR3 region has 16 residues. Study-wide findings and caveats: Common viral pathogens were later found to be apparently linked to several of the most significant clusters.

Primers included in the PCR were 60 Vbeta and 13 Jbeta primers. TCRdb keeps only in-frame clones here, not all; method: immunoSEQ multiplex PCR. The table records 90,000 to 130,000 clones, approximately 80% of them present only once. The chain uses TRBV5-1 and TRBJ2-3; 10 bases map to TRBD1. The material sequenced was PBMCs. The source of this sequence is a woman under 30 in good health and CMV-seropositive. The CDR3 is CASSLVTGTGADTQYF. CDR3 nucleotides: TGCGCCAGCAGCTTGGTTACCGGGACAGGGGCAGATACGCAGTATTTT.